This entry concerns a single TCR beta chain. This sample was included in a study of OX40 agonist ivuxolimab in advanced cancers. On the study more broadly: Males comprised 82.7% of the group, whose mean age was approximately 62 years (range roughly 20 to 85). Three patients showed partial responses: one hepatocellular carcinoma and two cutaneous melanoma cases.

Sequencing was performed with immunoSEQ multiplex PCR; in TCRdb, only in-frame clones are kept and a portion is missing. The sample records roughly 32,000 clones, around 90% being singletons. Between the trimmed V and J ends, which lost 0 bases and 4 bases, there was a span of 9 bases. The CDR3 is 14 amino acids. The germline gives CDR1 SGDLS, CDR2 YYNGEE. The V call is TRBV9, the J call TRBJ2-3; no reliable D call. The material was CD4+ or CD8+ T cells sorted from blood, obtained in a trial of the OX40 agonist ivuxolimab. The TCR originated in an adult with an advanced solid tumor such as melanoma, head and neck, liver or kidney cancer. The CDR3 loop is CASSVGDGADTQYF. The CDR3 DNA is TGTGCCAGCAGCGTAGGAGATGGAGCAGATACGCAGTATTTT.